Listed below are T cell receptor beta chains from one sample, sequenced in a study of blood T cell repertoires in COVID-19. Using immunoSEQ multiplex PCR, the repertoire was profiled, and TCRdb retains in-frame clones only, with some absent. This sample has 200,000 to 250,000 clones, with 75% to 90% found just once. Source material: peripheral blood. Receptors were obtained from a man in his 60s who had recovered from COVID-19. The CDR3 runs from the conserved cysteine through the conserved F or W. A D gene is named only where the DNA matches it firmly. A clone size is listed for some rows: how often the clone was seen (once, few, many), or a class if it is expanded.

CDR3 protein: CASSPGQGSYEQYF
CDR3 DNA: TGTGCCAGCAGTCCGGGACAGGGGTCCTACGAGCAGTACTTC
clone size: .
V gene: TRBV6-5
J gene: TRBJ2-7
D gene: TRBD1

CDR3 protein: CASSLRLAGGLDTQYF
CDR3 DNA: TGTGCCAGCAGTTTAAGACTAGCGGGGGGGTTAGATACGCAGTATTTT
clone size: .
V gene: TRBV27
J gene: TRBJ2-3
D gene: TRBD2

CDR3 protein: CASSPLVQGTSPLHF
CDR3 DNA: TGTGCCAGCTCACCACTCGTTCAGGGGACATCACCCCTCCACTTT
clone size: .
V gene: TRBV18
J gene: TRBJ1-6
D gene: .

CDR3 protein: CAISPLLQGIRTDTQYF
CDR3 DNA: TGTGCCATCAGTCCACTTCTACAGGGGATCCGCACAGATACGCAGTATTTT
clone size: .
V gene: TRBV10-3
J gene: TRBJ2-3
D gene: TRBD1

CDR3 protein: CASSLARGRTEAFF
CDR3 DNA: TGTGCCAGCAGTTTGGCCCGGGGTAGGACTGAAGCTTTCTTT
clone size: once
V gene: TRBV28
J gene: TRBJ1-1
D gene: .

CDR3 protein: CASSSAGAYEQYF
CDR3 DNA: TGTGCCAGCAGCTCGGCCGGAGCCTACGAGCAGTACTTC
clone size: few
V gene: TRBV5-4
J gene: TRBJ2-7
D gene: .

CDR3 protein: CASRDTYEQYF
CDR3 DNA: TGTGCCAGCAGGGACACCTACGAGCAGTACTTC
clone size: .
V gene: TRBV28
J gene: TRBJ2-7
D gene: .

CDR3 protein: CASSLLGGNEQFF
CDR3 DNA: TGTGCCAGCAGTTTACTAGGGGGCAACGAGCAGTTCTTC
clone size: .
V gene: TRBV12-3/TRBV12-4
J gene: TRBJ2-1
D gene: TRBD1

CDR3 protein: CASSLETGPNYEQYF
CDR3 DNA: TGTGCCAGCAGCTTAGAGACAGGGCCTAACTACGAGCAGTACTTC
clone size: .
V gene: TRBV11-3
J gene: TRBJ2-7
D gene: TRBD1

CDR3 protein: CSGGEIYGYTF
CDR3 DNA: TGCAGCGGGGGGGAGATCTATGGCTACACCTTC
clone size: .
V gene: TRBV29-1
J gene: TRBJ1-2
D gene: .

CDR3 protein: CASSFRTGPILNTQYF
CDR3 DNA: TGTGCCAGCAGCTTTAGGACAGGGCCGATTCTGAATACGCAGTATTTT
clone size: .
V gene: TRBV5-6
J gene: TRBJ2-3
D gene: TRBD1

CDR3 protein: CASSWALTSGATDTQYF
CDR3 DNA: TGTGCCAGCAGCTGGGCCCTGACTAGCGGGGCCACAGATACGCAGTATTTT
clone size: .
V gene: TRBV5-8
J gene: TRBJ2-3
D gene: TRBD2

CDR3 protein: CASSQETATNEKLFF
CDR3 DNA: TGTGCCAGCAGCCAAGAGACTGCAACTAATGAAAAACTGTTTTTT
clone size: .
V gene: TRBV3-1/TRBV3-2
J gene: TRBJ1-4
D gene: .

CDR3 protein: CASRGGEWGEKLFF
CDR3 DNA: TGTGCCAGCCGCGGTGGGGAGTGGGGTGAAAAACTGTTTTTT
clone size: .
V gene: TRBV2
J gene: TRBJ1-4
D gene: .

CDR3 protein: CASSYSLLGYTF
CDR3 DNA: TGTGCCAGCAGTTACTCCTTGTTAGGCTACACCTTC
clone size: few
V gene: TRBV6-6
J gene: TRBJ1-2
D gene: .

CDR3 protein: CASSLEETNEKLFF
CDR3 DNA: TGTGCCAGCAGCTTAGAGGAGACTAATGAAAAACTGTTTTTT
clone size: .
V gene: TRBV7-9
J gene: TRBJ1-4
D gene: .

CDR3 protein: CASSEFGAGVGDTQYF
CDR3 DNA: TGTGCCAGCAGTGAATTTGGGGCCGGCGTAGGGGATACGCAGTATTTT
clone size: .
V gene: TRBV2
J gene: TRBJ2-3
D gene: .

CDR3 protein: CASRAGANVLTF
CDR3 DNA: TGTGCCAGCAGGGCCGGGGCCAACGTCCTGACTTTC
clone size: .
V gene: TRBV28
J gene: TRBJ2-6
D gene: .

CDR3 protein: CASSKGQGATDTQYF
CDR3 DNA: TGTGCCAGCAGCAAGGGACAGGGGGCCACAGATACGCAGTATTTT
clone size: once
V gene: TRBV9
J gene: TRBJ2-3
D gene: TRBD1

CDR3 protein: CASRDRDNSPLHF
CDR3 DNA: TGTGCCAGCAGGGACAGGGATAATTCACCCCTCCACTTT
clone size: .
V gene: TRBV6-6
J gene: TRBJ1-6
D gene: TRBD1

CDR3 protein: CASSVLTGSQETQYF
CDR3 DNA: TGTGCCAGCAGCGTCCTGACAGGGAGTCAAGAGACCCAGTACTTC
clone size: .
V gene: TRBV9
J gene: TRBJ2-5
D gene: TRBD1

CDR3 protein: CASRGTSMYETQYF
CDR3 DNA: TGTGCCAGCAGGGGGACTAGTATGTATGAGACCCAGTACTTC
clone size: .
V gene: TRBV2
J gene: TRBJ2-5
D gene: TRBD2

CDR3 protein: CASSLTSGYTGELFF
CDR3 DNA: TGTGCCAGCAGTTTAACAAGCGGGTACACCGGGGAGCTGTTTTTT
clone size: .
V gene: TRBV28
J gene: TRBJ2-2
D gene: .

CDR3 protein: CASFRGNQETQYF
CDR3 DNA: TGTGCCAGCTTCAGGGGGAACCAAGAGACCCAGTACTTC
clone size: .
V gene: TRBV2
J gene: TRBJ2-5
D gene: TRBD1

CDR3 protein: CATSRDRGYYGYTF
CDR3 DNA: TGTGCCACCAGCAGAGACAGGGGCTACTATGGCTACACCTTC
clone size: .
V gene: TRBV15
J gene: TRBJ1-2
D gene: .

CDR3 protein: CASSDTSSYEQYF
CDR3 DNA: TGTGCCAGCAGCGACACTAGCTCCTACGAGCAGTACTTC
clone size: .
V gene: TRBV28
J gene: TRBJ2-7
D gene: .

CDR3 protein: CASSLAGTPTYEQYF
CDR3 DNA: TGTGCCAGCAGCTTGGCGGGGACTCCTACTTACGAGCAGTACTTC
clone size: .
V gene: TRBV5-4
J gene: TRBJ2-7
D gene: .

CDR3 protein: CACIKLDTSYEQYF
CDR3 DNA: TGTGCCTGCATAAAGCTCGATACCTCCTACGAGCAGTACTTC
clone size: .
V gene: TRBV30
J gene: TRBJ2-7
D gene: .

CDR3 protein: CASSLAPGTYEQYF
CDR3 DNA: TGTGCCAGCAGCTTAGCTCCGGGTACCTACGAGCAGTACTTC
clone size: .
V gene: TRBV7-2
J gene: TRBJ2-7
D gene: .

CDR3 protein: CASSQTGTGIAGELFF
CDR3 DNA: TGTGCCAGCAGTCAAACCGGGACAGGGATTGCCGGGGAGCTGTTTTTT
clone size: .
V gene: TRBV27
J gene: TRBJ2-2
D gene: TRBD1

CDR3 protein: CASSPSYSGGQETQYF
CDR3 DNA: TGTGCCAGCAGCCCCTCTTATAGCGGGGGACAAGAGACCCAGTACTTC
clone size: .
V gene: TRBV2
J gene: TRBJ2-5
D gene: TRBD2

CDR3 protein: CAWTLDRAHGYTF
CDR3 DNA: TGTGCCTGGACTTTGGACAGGGCGCATGGCTACACCTTC
clone size: .
V gene: TRBV30
J gene: TRBJ1-2
D gene: TRBD1

CDR3 protein: CASSLEGVHSGNTIYF
CDR3 DNA: TGCGCCAGCAGCTTGGAGGGAGTGCACTCTGGAAACACCATATATTTT
clone size: .
V gene: TRBV5-1
J gene: TRBJ1-3
D gene: .

CDR3 protein: CASSPREGSGNTIYF
CDR3 DNA: TGTGCCAGCAGCCCCCGGGAGGGATCTGGAAACACCATATATTTT
clone size: .
V gene: TRBV2
J gene: TRBJ1-3
D gene: .

CDR3 protein: CASSPPHTTLETNEQFF
CDR3 DNA: TGTGCCAGCAGCCCTCCTCACACGACCCTAGAGACGAATGAGCAGTTCTTC
clone size: .
V gene: TRBV7-6
J gene: TRBJ2-1
D gene: .

CDR3 protein: CAWKRQVGGEAFF
CDR3 DNA: TGTGCCTGGAAGAGACAGGTGGGCGGTGAAGCTTTCTTT
clone size: .
V gene: TRBV30
J gene: TRBJ1-1
D gene: .

CDR3 protein: CASSLRQGADTEAFF
CDR3 DNA: TGTGCCAGCAGCCTTCGACAGGGGGCTGACACTGAAGCTTTCTTT
clone size: .
V gene: TRBV7-9
J gene: TRBJ1-1
D gene: TRBD1

CDR3 protein: CASSFGLAGESETQYF
CDR3 DNA: TGTGCCAGCAGCTTCGGACTAGCGGGAGAGTCAGAGACCCAGTACTTC
clone size: .
V gene: TRBV7-9
J gene: TRBJ2-5
D gene: TRBD2

CDR3 protein: CASSQPGGGYNTEAFF
CDR3 DNA: TGTGCCAGCAGCCAACCGGGGGGGGGCTATAACACTGAAGCTTTCTTT
clone size: .
V gene: TRBV14
J gene: TRBJ1-1
D gene: .

CDR3 protein: CASRDRSNTEAFF
CDR3 DNA: TGTGCCAGTAGGGACAGATCGAACACTGAAGCTTTCTTT
clone size: .
V gene: TRBV19
J gene: TRBJ1-1
D gene: .

CDR3 protein: CASSPLQVGETQYF
CDR3 DNA: TGTGCCAGCAGCCCTCTCCAGGTTGGAGAGACCCAGTACTTC
clone size: .
V gene: TRBV3-1/TRBV3-2
J gene: TRBJ2-5
D gene: .

CDR3 protein: CASRADRNTEAFF
CDR3 DNA: TGTGCCAGCAGAGCCGACAGAAACACTGAAGCTTTCTTT
clone size: once
V gene: TRBV2
J gene: TRBJ1-1
D gene: .

CDR3 protein: CASSLARLLSGANVLTF
CDR3 DNA: TGTGCCAGCAGCTTAGCAAGACTTCTGTCTGGGGCCAACGTCCTGACTTTC
clone size: .
V gene: TRBV7-2
J gene: TRBJ2-6
D gene: .

CDR3 protein: CASRITRAGNTIYF
CDR3 DNA: TGTGCCAGTAGAATCACCAGGGCTGGAAACACCATATATTTT
clone size: .
V gene: TRBV19
J gene: TRBJ1-3
D gene: .

CDR3 protein: CASSRGLAGVRTDTQYF
CDR3 DNA: TGTGCCAGCAGCCGGGGACTAGCGGGAGTTCGCACAGATACGCAGTATTTT
clone size: .
V gene: TRBV7-3
J gene: TRBJ2-3
D gene: TRBD2

CDR3 protein: CASSWGIQGNNEKLFF
CDR3 DNA: TGTGCCAGCAGCTGGGGGATACAGGGTAATAATGAAAAACTGTTTTTT
clone size: .
V gene: TRBV7-6
J gene: TRBJ1-4
D gene: .

CDR3 protein: CASSQGGQGSGGNTIYF
CDR3 DNA: TGTGCCAGCAGCCAAGGAGGACAGGGTTCAGGCGGAAACACCATATATTTT
clone size: .
V gene: TRBV3-1/TRBV3-2
J gene: TRBJ1-3
D gene: TRBD1

CDR3 protein: CASSVAPTSSSGNTIYF
CDR3 DNA: TGTGCCAGCAGCGTAGCCCCTACTTCGAGCTCTGGAAACACCATATATTTT
clone size: .
V gene: TRBV9
J gene: TRBJ1-3
D gene: .

CDR3 protein: CASSRTGSNYGYTF
CDR3 DNA: TGTGCCAGTAGCCGGACAGGGTCCAACTATGGCTACACCTTC
clone size: .
V gene: TRBV19
J gene: TRBJ1-2
D gene: TRBD1

CDR3 protein: CASSLVGGQLNTGELFF
CDR3 DNA: TGCGCCAGCAGCTTGGTAGGCGGTCAGTTGAACACCGGGGAGCTGTTTTTT
clone size: .
V gene: TRBV5-1
J gene: TRBJ2-2
D gene: .